The T cell receptor beta chain under discussion was sequenced for a study of T cells after posttransplantation cyclophosphamide. Cyclophosphamide on days +3 and +4 followed busulfan-fludarabine conditioning and a marrow graft. Clones were sequenced by immunoSEQ multiplex PCR, and TCRdb holds only the in-frame ones, with some missing. The table includes roughly 4,200 clones, 75% to 85% detected once. V lost 4 bases and J lost 5, with 25 bases in between. CDR3 size: 17 residues. Germline CDR1 and CDR2: SGHNT and YYREEE (reference sequence). The V call is TRBV5-4, the J call TRBJ2-7; D perhaps matches TRBD1 (6 bases). The TCR sequence derives from a male patient between 25 and 39 years old who received an allogeneic stem cell transplant from a related donor, was CMV-positive, and had no GVHD. Some T cells may be graft donor cells. This specimen consisted of CD4+ T cells sorted from blood, obtained roughly 250 days after a stem cell transplant with posttransplant cyclophosphamide. The DNA for the CDR3 is TGTGCCAGCAGCGCGGGTGGGGGCACAGGAATCGGGAACGAGCAGTACTTC. Translating gives CASSAGGGTGIGNEQYF.